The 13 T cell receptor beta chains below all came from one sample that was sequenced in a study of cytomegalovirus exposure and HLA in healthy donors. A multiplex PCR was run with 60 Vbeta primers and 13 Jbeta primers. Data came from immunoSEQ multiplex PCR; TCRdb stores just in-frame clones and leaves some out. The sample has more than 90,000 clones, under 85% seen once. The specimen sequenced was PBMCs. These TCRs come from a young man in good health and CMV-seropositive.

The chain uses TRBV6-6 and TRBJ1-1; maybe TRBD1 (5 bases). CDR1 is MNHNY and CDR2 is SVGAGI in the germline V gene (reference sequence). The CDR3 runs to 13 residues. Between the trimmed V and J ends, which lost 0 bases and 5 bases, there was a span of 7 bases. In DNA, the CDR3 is TGTGCCAGCAGTTACTCCGGGGGAACTGAAGCTTTCTTT. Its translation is CASSYSGGTEAFF.

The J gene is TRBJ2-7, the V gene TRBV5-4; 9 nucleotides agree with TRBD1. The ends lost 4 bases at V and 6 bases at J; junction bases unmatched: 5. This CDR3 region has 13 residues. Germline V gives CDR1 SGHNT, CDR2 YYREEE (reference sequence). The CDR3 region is CASSRGQGGEQYF. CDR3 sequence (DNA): TGTGCCAGCAGCCGGGGACAGGGCGGCGAGCAGTACTTC.

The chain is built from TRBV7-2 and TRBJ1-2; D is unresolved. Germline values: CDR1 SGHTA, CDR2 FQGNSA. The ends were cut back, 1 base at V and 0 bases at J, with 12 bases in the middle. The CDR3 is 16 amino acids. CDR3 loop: CASSLGRRVTNYGYTF. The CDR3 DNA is TGTGCCAGCAGCTTAGGACGGAGGGTCACTAACTATGGCTACACCTTC. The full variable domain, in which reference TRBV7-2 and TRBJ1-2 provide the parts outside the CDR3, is GAGVSQSPSNKVTEKGKDVELRCDPISGHTALYWYRQSLGQGLEFLIYFQGNSAPDKSGLPSDRFSAERTGGSVSTLTIQRTQQEDSAVYLCASSLGRRVTNYGYTFGSGTRLTVV.

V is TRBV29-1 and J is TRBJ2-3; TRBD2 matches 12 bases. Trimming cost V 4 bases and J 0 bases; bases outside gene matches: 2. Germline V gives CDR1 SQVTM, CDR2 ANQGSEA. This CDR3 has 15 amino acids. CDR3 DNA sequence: TGCAGCGTTGTGGGACTAGCGGGCAGCACAGATACGCAGTATTTT. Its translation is CSVVGLAGSTDTQYF.

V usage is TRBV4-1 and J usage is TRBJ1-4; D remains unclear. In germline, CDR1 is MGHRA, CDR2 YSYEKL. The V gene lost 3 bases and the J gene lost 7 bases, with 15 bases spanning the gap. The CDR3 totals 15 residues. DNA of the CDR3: TGCGCCAGCAGCCACCAAGTACTGCGCGTTGAAAAACTGTTTTTT. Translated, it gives CASSHQVLRVEKLFF.

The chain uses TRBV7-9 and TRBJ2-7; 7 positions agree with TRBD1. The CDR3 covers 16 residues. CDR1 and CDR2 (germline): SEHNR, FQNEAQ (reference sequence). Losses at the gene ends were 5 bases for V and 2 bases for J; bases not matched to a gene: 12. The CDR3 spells CASSPPQGDPTYEQYF. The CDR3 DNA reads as TGTGCCAGCAGCCCTCCCCAGGGGGACCCGACCTACGAGCAGTACTTC. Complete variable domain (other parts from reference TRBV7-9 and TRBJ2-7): DTGVSQNPRHKITKRGQNVTFRCDPISEHNRLYWYRQTLGQGPEFLTYFQNEAQLEKSRLLSDRFSAERPKGSFSTLEIQRTEQGDSAMYLCASSPPQGDPTYEQYFGPGTRLTVT.

This CDR3 is CSAGGGADQPQHF. CDR3 DNA sequence: TGCAGCGCTGGCGGGGGGGCAGATCAGCCCCAGCATTTT. The chain has TRBV29-1 and TRBJ1-5, with TRBD1 as a possible D gene (6 bases). The CDR3 has 13 residues. Trimming shortened V by 7 bases and J by 5 bases, and 15 bases separated the two germline ends. Germline CDR1 is SQVTM and CDR2 is ANQGSEA.

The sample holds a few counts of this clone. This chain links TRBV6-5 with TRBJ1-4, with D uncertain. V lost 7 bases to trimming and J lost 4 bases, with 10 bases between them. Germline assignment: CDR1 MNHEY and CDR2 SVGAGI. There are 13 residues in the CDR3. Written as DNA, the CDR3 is TGTGCCAGCAACTACGACGGTAATGAAAAACTGTTTTTT. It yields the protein CASNYDGNEKLFF.

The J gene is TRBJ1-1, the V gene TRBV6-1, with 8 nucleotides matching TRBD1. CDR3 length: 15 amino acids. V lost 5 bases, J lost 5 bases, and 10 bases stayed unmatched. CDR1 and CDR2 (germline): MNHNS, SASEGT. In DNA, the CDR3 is TGTGCCAGCAGTCTCAGGGGGCTTCACGGGACTGAAGCTTTCTTT. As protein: CASSLRGLHGTEAFF.

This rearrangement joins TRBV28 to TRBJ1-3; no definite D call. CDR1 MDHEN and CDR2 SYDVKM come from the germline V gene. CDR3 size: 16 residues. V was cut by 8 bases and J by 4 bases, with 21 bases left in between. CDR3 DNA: TGTGCCAGCCGCTATAATGACATCGCAAGAGGAAACACCATATATTTT. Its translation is CASRYNDIARGNTIYF. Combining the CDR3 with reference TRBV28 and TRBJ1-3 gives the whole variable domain DVKVTQSSRYLVKRTGEKVFLECVQDMDHENMFWYRQDPGLGLRLIYFSYDVKMKEKGDIPEGYSVSREKKERFSLILESASTNQTSMYLCASRYNDIARGNTIYFGEGSWLTVV.

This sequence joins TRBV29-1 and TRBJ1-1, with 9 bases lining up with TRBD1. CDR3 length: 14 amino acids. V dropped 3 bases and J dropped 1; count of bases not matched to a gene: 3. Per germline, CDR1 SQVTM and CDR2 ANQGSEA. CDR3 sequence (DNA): TGCAGCGTTGAGAAGACAGGGGGGAACACTGAAGCTTTCTTT. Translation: CSVEKTGGNTEAFF.

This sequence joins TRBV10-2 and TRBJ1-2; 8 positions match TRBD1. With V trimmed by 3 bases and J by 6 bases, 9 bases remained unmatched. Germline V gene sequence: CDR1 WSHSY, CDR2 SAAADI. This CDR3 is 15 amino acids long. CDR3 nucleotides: TGCGCCAGCAGTGATAGGACAGGGACCTCTCATGGCTACACCTTC. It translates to CASSDRTGTSHGYTF.

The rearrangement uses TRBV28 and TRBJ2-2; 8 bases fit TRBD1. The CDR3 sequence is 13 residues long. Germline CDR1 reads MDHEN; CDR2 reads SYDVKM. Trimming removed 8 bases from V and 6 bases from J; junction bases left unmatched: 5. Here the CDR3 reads CASGFRGPGELFF. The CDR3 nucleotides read TGTGCCAGCGGATTCAGGGGGCCCGGGGAGCTGTTTTTT.